The following is a T cell receptor (beta chain) sequence with its context. The data were obtained in a study of blood T cell repertoires in COVID-19. Overall study context: The study drew acute and convalescent COVID-19 samples from the United States, Italy and Spain. T cells, B-cell-depleted T cells, or PBMCs provided the cDNA or gDNA that served as material.

In the original analysis: It was from reference gene primer amplification that nucleated cell counts were estimated. Libraries were prepared by immunoSEQ multiplex PCR; TCRdb keeps only in-frame clonotypes and omits some of them. The V and J calls and clone size were taken over from that table, and D and trimming were inferred from the DNA. In the table there are 140,000 to 150,000 clones, about nine tenths of which are singletons. The CDR3 covers 16 residues. After removal of 4 bases from V and 3 bases from J, the junction contained 9 bases not matched to a gene. The germline gives CDR1 MNHEY, CDR2 SVGAGI.

The sequencing input was peripheral blood. This chain uses TRBV6-5 with TRBJ2-4; 7 bases match TRBD1. The clonotype was recovered from a human donor in a cohort sampled during active COVID-19. The CDR3 is CASSSTGAVGKNIQYF. The CDR3 bases are TGTGCCAGCAGTTCTACAGGGGCGGTGGGCAAAAACATTCAGTACTTC.